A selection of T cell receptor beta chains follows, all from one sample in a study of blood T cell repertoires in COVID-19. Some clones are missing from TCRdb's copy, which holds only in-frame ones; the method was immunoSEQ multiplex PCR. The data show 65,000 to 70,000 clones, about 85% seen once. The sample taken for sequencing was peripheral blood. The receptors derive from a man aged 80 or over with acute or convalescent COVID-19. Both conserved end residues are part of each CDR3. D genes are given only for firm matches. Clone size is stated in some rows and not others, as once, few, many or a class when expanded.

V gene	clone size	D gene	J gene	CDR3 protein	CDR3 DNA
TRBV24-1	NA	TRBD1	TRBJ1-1	CATSDSGTGRVVGEAFF	TGTGCCACCAGTGACTCCGGGACAGGGAGGGTGGTAGGTGAAGCTTTCTTT
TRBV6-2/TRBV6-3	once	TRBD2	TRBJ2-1	CASSRLREGDEQFF	TGTGCCAGCAGTCGGTTGAGGGAGGGCGATGAGCAGTTCTTC
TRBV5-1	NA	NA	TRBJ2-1	CASSLRAGNEQFF	TGCGCCAGCAGCTTAAGAGCCGGTAATGAGCAGTTCTTC
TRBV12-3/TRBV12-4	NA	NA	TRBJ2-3	CASRGFGGDTQYF	TGTGCCAGCAGAGGTTTCGGCGGAGATACGCAGTATTTT
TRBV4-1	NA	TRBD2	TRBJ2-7	CASSHGTSGRTKPYEQYF	TGCGCCAGCAGCCATGGGACTAGCGGGAGAACGAAGCCCTACGAGCAGTACTTC
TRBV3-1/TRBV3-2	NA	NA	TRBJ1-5	CASSDRISNQPQHF	TGTGCCAGCAGCGACAGGATTAGCAATCAGCCCCAGCATTTT
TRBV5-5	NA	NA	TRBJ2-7	CASSVQGRAYEQYF	TGTGCCAGCAGCGTTCAGGGCCGTGCCTACGAGCAGTACTTC
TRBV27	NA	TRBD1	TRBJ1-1	CASSFGQGENTEAFF	TGTGCCAGCAGTTTTGGGCAGGGGGAGAACACTGAAGCTTTCTTT
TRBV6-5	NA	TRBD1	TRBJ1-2	CASSSTILTGGYGYTF	TGTGCCAGCAGTTCGACGATTCTGACAGGGGGCTATGGCTACACCTTC
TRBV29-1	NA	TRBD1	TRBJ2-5	CSAAGTGIGGTQYF	TGCAGCGCCGCCGGGACAGGGATCGGCGGAACCCAGTACTTC
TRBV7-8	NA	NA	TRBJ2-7	CASSLSGGVDEQYF	TGTGCCAGCAGCTTATCCGGTGGTGTGGACGAGCAGTACTTC
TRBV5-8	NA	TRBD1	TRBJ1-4	CASSFPLTGGEKLFF	TGTGCCAGCAGCTTCCCCCTAACAGGGGGAGAAAAACTGTTTTTT
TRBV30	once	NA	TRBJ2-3	CAGSDGGKQYF	TGTGCCGGGTCTGACGGGGGTAAGCAGTATTTT
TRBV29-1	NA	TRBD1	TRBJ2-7	CSVEGTGQGYEQYF	TGCAGCGTTGAAGGAACGGGACAGGGCTACGAGCAGTACTTC
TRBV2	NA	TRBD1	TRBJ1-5	CASSGDSNSNQPQHF	TGTGCCAGCAGTGGGGACAGTAATAGCAATCAGCCCCAGCATTTT
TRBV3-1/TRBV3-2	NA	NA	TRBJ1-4	CASSLNGQNNEKLFF	TGTGCCAGCAGCCTTAATGGACAGAATAATGAAAAACTGTTTTTT
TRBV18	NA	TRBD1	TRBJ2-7	CASSPFPRQGGSYEQYF	TGTGCCAGCTCACCTTTCCCCCGACAGGGGGGGAGCTACGAGCAGTACTTC
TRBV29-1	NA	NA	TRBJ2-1	CSAPGQGHGEQFF	TGCAGCGCCCCCGGGCAGGGACACGGTGAGCAGTTCTTC
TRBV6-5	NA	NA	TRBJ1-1	CASSPADWNTEAFF	TGTGCCAGCAGTCCCGCCGACTGGAACACTGAAGCTTTCTTT
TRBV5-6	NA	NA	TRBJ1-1	CASSPAGVEAFF	TGTGCCAGCAGCCCGGCTGGAGTTGAAGCTTTCTTT
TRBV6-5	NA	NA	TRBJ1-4	CASRRSLSYEKLFF	TGTGCCAGCCGACGGAGCCTTTCGTATGAAAAACTGTTTTTT
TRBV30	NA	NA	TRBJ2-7	CAWSSRYYEQYF	TGTGCCTGGAGTAGCAGGTACTACGAGCAGTACTTC
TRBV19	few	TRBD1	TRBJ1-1	CASSPRTGNTEAFF	TGTGCCAGTAGTCCCCGGACAGGGAACACTGAAGCTTTCTTT
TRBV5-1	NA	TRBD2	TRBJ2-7	CASTLRSSGSLYEQYF	TGCGCCAGCACCTTGAGGAGTAGCGGGAGTCTCTACGAGCAGTACTTC
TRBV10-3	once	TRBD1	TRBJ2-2	CAIKGQINTGELFF	TGTGCCATCAAGGGACAGATAAACACCGGGGAGCTGTTTTTT
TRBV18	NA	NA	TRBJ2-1	CASSRPGDGEQFF	TGTGCCAGCTCACGACCGGGAGACGGTGAGCAGTTCTTC
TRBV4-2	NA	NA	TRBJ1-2	CASSPLAGTPYGYTF	TGTGCCAGCAGCCCCTTGGCAGGGACTCCCTATGGCTACACCTTC
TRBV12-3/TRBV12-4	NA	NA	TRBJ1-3	CASSPTGGNTIYF	TGTGCCAGCAGCCCGACAGGAGGAAACACCATATATTTT
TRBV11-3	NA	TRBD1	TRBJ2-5	CASSPGQGTETQYF	TGTGCCAGCAGCCCCGGACAGGGAACGGAGACCCAGTACTTC
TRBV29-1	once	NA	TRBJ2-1	CRVLTGSLEQFF	TGCAGGGTTTTGACTGGCTCCCTTGAGCAGTTCTTC
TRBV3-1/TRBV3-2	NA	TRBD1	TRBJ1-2	CASSQEWGQGNYGYTF	TGTGCCAGCAGCCAAGAGTGGGGACAGGGAAACTATGGCTACACCTTC
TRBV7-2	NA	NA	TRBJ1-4	CASSLGASKLFF	TGTGCCAGCAGCTTAGGAGCTTCAAAACTGTTTTTT
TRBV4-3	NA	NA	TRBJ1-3	CASSQGRATGNTIYF	TGCGCCAGCAGCCAGGGCAGGGCGACTGGAAACACCATATATTTT
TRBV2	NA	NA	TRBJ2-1	CASSPDRYNEQFF	TGTGCCAGCAGTCCAGACAGATACAATGAGCAGTTCTTC
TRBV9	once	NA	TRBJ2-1	CASSVGSSVYNEQFF	TGTGCCAGCAGCGTAGGGTCTAGCGTTTACAATGAGCAGTTCTTC
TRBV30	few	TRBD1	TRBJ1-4	CAWSRTGTDEKLFF	TGTGCCTGGAGCCGGACAGGGACTGACGAAAAACTGTTTTTT
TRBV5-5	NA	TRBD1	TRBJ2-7	CASSQTGGFYEQYF	TGTGCCAGCAGCCAGACAGGGGGTTTCTACGAGCAGTACTTC